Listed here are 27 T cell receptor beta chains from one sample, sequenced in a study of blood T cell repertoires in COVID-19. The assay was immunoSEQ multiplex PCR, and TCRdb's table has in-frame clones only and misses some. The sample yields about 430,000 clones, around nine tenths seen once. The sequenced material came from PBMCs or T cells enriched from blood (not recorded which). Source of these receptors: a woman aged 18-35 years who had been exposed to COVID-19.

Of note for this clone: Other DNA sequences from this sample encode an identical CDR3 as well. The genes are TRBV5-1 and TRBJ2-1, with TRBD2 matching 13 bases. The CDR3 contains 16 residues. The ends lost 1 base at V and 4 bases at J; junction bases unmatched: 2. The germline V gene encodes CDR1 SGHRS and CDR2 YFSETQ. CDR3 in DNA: TGCGCCAGCAGCTTGACTAGCGGGGGGGCGTACAATGAGCAGTTCTTC. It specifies CASSLTSGGAYNEQFF.

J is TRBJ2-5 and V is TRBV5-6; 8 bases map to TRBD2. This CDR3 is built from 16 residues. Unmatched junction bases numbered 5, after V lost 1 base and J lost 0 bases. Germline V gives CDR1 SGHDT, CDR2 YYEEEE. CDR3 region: CASSLRRGDYQETQYF. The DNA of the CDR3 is TGTGCCAGCAGCTTGAGGCGGGGGGACTACCAAGAGACCCAGTACTTC. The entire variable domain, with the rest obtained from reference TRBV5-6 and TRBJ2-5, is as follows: DAGVTQSPTHLIKTRGQQVTLRCSPKSGHDTVSWYQQALGQGPQFIFQYYEEEERQRGNFPDRFSGHQFPNYSSELNVNALLLGDSALYLCASSLRRGDYQETQYFGPGTRLLVL.

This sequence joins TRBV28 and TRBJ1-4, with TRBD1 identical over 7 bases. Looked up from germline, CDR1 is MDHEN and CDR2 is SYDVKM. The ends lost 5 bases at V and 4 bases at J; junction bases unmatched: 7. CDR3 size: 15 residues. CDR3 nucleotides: TGTGCCAGCAGTCAAGGAGGGACAGATAATGAAAAACTGTTTTTT. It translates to CASSQGGTDNEKLFF. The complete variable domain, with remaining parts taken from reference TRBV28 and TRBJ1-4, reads DVKVTQSSRYLVKRTGEKVFLECVQDMDHENMFWYRQDPGLGLRLIYFSYDVKMKEKGDIPEGYSVSREKKERFSLILESASTNQTSMYLCASSQGGTDNEKLFFGSGTQLSVL.

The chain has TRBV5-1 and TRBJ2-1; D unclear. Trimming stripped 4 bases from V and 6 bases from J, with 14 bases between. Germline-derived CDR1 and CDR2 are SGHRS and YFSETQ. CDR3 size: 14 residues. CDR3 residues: CASSTGPPLNEQFF. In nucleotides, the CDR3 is TGCGCCAGCAGCACGGGTCCCCCTCTCAATGAGCAGTTCTTC.

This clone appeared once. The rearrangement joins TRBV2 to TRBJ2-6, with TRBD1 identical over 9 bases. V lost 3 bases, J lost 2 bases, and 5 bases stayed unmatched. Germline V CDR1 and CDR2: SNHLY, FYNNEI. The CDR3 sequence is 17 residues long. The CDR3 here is CASSDWDRATGANVLTF. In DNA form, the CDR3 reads TGTGCCAGCAGTGATTGGGACAGGGCTACTGGGGCCAACGTCCTGACTTTC. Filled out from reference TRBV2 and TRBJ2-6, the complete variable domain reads EPEVTQTPSHQVTQMGQEVILRCVPISNHLYFYWYRQILGQKVEFLVSFYNNEISEKSEIFDDQFSVERPDGSNFTLKIRSTKLEDSAMYFCASSDWDRATGANVLTFGAGSRLTVL.

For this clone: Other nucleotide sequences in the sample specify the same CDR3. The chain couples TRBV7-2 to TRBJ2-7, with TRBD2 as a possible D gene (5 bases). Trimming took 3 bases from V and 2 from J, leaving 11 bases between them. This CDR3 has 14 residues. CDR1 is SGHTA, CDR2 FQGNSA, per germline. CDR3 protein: CASSFSGGPYEQYF. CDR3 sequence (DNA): TGTGCCAGCAGCTTTTCAGGAGGACCCTACGAGCAGTACTTC.

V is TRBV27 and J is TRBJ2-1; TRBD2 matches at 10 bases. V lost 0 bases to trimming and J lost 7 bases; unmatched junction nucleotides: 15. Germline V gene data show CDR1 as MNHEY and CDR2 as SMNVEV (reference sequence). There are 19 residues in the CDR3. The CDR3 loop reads CASSLSRGRVLAGANEQFF. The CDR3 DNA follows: TGTGCCAGCAGTTTATCCCGGGGGCGCGTTCTAGCGGGGGCTAATGAGCAGTTCTTC.

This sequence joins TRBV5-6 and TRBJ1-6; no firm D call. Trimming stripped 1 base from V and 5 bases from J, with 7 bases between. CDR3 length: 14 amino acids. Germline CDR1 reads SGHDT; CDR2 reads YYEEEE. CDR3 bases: TGTGCCAGCAGCTTGCCACAGAATAATTCACCCCTCCACTTT. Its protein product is CASSLPQNNSPLHF.

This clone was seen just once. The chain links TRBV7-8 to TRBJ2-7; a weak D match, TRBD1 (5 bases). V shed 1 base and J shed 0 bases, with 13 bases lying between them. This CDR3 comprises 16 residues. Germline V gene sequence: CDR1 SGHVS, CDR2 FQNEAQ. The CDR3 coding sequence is TGTGCCAGCAGCTTAGTTTCAGGGATAAGCTCCTACGAGCAGTACTTC. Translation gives CASSLVSGISSYEQYF. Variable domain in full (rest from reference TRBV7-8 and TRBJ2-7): GAGVSQSPRYKVAKRGQDVALRCDPISGHVSLFWYQQALGQGPEFLTYFQNEAQLDKSGLPSDRFFAERPEGSVSTLKIQRTQQEDSAVYLCASSLVSGISSYEQYFGPGTRLTVT.

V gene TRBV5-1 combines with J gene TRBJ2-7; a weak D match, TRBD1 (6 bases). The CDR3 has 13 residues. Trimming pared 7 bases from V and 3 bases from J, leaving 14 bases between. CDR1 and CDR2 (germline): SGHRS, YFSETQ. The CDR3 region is CASSGETGYEQYF. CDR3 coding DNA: TGCGCCAGCTCAGGGGAGACCGGCTACGAGCAGTACTTC.

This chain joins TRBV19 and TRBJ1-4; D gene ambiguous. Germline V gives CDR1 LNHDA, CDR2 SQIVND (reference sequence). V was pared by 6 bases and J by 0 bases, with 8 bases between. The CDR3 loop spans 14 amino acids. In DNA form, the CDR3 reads TGTGCCAGTAGCCCCCGGGCAACTAATGAAAAACTGTTTTTT. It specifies CASSPRATNEKLFF.

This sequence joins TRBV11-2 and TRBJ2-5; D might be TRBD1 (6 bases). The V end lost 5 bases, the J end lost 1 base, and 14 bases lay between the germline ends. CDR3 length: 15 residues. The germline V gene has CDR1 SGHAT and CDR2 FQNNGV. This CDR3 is CASSTRGHPQETQYF. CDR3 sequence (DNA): TGTGCCAGCAGCACCCGGGGACATCCCCAAGAGACCCAGTACTTC. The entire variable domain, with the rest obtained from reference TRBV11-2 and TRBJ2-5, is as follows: EAGVAQSPRYKIIEKRQSVAFWCNPISGHATLYWYQQILGQGPKLLIQFQNNGVVDDSQLPKDRFSAERLKGVDSTLKIQPAKLEDSAVYLCASSTRGHPQETQYFGPGTRLLVL.

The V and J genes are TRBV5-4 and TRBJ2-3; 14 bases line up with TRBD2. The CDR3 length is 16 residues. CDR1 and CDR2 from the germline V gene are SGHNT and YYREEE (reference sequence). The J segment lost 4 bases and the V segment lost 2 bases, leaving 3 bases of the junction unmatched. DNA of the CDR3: TGTGCCAGCAGCTTAAGACTAGCGGGAGGGCCAGATACGCAGTATTTT. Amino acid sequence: CASSLRLAGGPDTQYF. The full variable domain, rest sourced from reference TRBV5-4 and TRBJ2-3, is ETGVTQSPTHLIKTRGQQVTLRCSSQSGHNTVSWYQQALGQGPQFIFQYYREEENGRGNFPPRFSGLQFPNYSSELNVNALELDDSALYLCASSLRLAGGPDTQYFGPGTRLTVL.

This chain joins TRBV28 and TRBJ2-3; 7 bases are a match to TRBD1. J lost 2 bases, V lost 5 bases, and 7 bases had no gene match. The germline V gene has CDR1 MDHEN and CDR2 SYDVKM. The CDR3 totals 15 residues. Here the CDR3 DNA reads TGTGCCAGCAGTGGTGGGACAGCCATCACAGATACGCAGTATTTT. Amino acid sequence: CASSGGTAITDTQYF. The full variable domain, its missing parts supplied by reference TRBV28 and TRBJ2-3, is DVKVTQSSRYLVKRTGEKVFLECVQDMDHENMFWYRQDPGLGLRLIYFSYDVKMKEKGDIPEGYSVSREKKERFSLILESASTNQTSMYLCASSGGTAITDTQYFGPGTRLTVL.

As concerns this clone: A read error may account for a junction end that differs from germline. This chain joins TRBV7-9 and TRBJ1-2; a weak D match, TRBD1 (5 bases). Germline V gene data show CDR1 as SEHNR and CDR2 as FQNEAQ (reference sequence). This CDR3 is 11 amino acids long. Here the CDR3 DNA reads TGTGCCAGCAGCGTACAGGATCCCGGGCACTTC. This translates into CASSVQDPGHF.

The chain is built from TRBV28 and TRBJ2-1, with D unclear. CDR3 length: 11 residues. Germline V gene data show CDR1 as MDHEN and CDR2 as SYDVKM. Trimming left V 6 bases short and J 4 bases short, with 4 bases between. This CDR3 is CASSQYNEQFF. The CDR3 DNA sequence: TGTGCCAGCAGCCAATACAATGAGCAGTTCTTC.

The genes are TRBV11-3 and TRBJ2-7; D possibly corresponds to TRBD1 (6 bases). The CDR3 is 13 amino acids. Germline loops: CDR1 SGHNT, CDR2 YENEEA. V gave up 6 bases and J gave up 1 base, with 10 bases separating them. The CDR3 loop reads CASSTGHSYEQYF. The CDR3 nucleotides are TGTGCCAGCAGTACGGGACATTCCTACGAGCAGTACTTC.

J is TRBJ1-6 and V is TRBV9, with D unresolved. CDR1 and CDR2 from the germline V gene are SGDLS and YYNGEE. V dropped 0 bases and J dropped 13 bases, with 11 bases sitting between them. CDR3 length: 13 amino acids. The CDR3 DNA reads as TGTGCCAGCAGCGTAGGCTTTGGGGAGCCCCTCCACTTT. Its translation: CASSVGFGEPLHF. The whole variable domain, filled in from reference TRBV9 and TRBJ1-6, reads DSGVTQTPKHLITATGQRVTLRCSPRSGDLSVYWYQQSLDQGLQFLIQYYNGEERAKGNILERFSAQQFPDLHSELNLSSLELGDSALYFCASSVGFGEPLHFGNGTRLTVT.

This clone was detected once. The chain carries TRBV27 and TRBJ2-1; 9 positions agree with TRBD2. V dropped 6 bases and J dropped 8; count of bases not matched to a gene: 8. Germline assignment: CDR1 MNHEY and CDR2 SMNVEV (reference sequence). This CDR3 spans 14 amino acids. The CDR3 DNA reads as TGTGCCAGCAGGCCTATTAGCGGGAGTGATGAGCAGTTCTTC. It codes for CASRPISGSDEQFF.

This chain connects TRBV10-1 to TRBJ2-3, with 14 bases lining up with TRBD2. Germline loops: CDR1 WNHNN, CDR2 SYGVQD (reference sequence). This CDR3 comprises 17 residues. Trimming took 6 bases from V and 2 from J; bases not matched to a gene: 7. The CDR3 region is CASRPGLAGADTDTQYF. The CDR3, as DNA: TGCGCCAGCAGGCCGGGACTAGCGGGGGCCGACACAGATACGCAGTATTTT.

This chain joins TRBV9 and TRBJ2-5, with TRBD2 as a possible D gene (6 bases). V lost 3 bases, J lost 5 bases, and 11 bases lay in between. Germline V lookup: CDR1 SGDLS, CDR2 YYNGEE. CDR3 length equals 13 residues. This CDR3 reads CASSAGGGETQYF. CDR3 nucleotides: TGTGCCAGCAGCGCCGGGGGTGGGGAGACCCAGTACTTC.

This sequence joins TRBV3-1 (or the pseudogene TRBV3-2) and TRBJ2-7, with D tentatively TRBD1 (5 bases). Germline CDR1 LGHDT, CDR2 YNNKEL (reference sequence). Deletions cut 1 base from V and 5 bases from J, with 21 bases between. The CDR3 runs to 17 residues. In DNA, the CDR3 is TGTGCCAGCAGCCAAGGACCGGGTTGGGCAGGGTACAACGAGCAGTACTTC. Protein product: CASSQGPGWAGYNEQYF.

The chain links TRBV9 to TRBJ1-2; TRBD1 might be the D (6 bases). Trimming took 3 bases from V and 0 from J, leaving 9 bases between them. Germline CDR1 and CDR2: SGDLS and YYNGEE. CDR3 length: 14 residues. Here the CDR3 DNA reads TGTGCCAGCAGCGGAGGACAGCCTAACTATGGCTACACCTTC. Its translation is CASSGGQPNYGYTF. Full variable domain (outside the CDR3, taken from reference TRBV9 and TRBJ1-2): DSGVTQTPKHLITATGQRVTLRCSPRSGDLSVYWYQQSLDQGLQFLIQYYNGEERAKGNILERFSAQQFPDLHSELNLSSLELGDSALYFCASSGGQPNYGYTFGSGTRLTVV.

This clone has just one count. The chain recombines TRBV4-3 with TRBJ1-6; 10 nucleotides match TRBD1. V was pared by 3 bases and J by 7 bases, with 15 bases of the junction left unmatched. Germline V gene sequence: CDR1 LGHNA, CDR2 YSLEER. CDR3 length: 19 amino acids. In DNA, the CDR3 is TGCGCCAGCAGCCAGACACTATTATTTCGGGACAGGGGCAATTCACCCCTCCACTTT. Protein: CASSQTLLFRDRGNSPLHF.

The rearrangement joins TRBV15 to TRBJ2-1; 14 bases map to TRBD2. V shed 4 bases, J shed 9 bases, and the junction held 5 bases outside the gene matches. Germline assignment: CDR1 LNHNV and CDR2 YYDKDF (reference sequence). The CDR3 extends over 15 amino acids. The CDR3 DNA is TGTGCCACCAGCATCGGGACTAGCGGGAGCCGTGAGCAGTTCTTC. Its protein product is CATSIGTSGSREQFF.

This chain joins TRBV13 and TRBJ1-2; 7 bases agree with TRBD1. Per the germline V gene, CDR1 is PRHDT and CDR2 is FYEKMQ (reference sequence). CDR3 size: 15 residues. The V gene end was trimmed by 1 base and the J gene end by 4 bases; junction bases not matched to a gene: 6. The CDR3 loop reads CASSLATGRFYGYTF. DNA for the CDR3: TGTGCCAGCAGCTTAGCGACAGGGAGATTCTATGGCTACACCTTC.

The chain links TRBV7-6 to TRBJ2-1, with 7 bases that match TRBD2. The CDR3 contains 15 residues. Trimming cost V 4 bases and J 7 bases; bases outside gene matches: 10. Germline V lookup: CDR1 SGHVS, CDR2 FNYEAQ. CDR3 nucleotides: TGTGCCAGCAGCTCGGCTAGCGGAGGGGTAAATGAGCAGTTCTTC. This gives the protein CASSSASGGVNEQFF. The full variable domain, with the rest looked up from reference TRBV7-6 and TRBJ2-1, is GAGVSQSPRYKVTKRGQDVALRCDPISGHVSLYWYRQALGQGPEFLTYFNYEAQQDKSGLPNDRFSAERPEGSISTLTIQRTEQRDSAMYRCASSSASGGVNEQFFGPGTRLTVL.